This entry concerns a single T cell receptor (beta chain). Antigen unknown. This sample is drawn from a study of spatial heterogeneity in lung cancer. Study overall: Donation came from some 73 patients with untreated early-stage non-small cell lung cancer. General observations from the study: Whereas they appeared in blood less at follow-up, ubiquitous expanded tumor TCRs appeared there more at resection.

All TCR cDNA molecules were individually tagged with a unique molecular identifier. TCRdb called the 5' RACE reads again in MiXCR, with one record for every CDR3 protein. The table shows about 87,000 distinct CDR3 sequences, with approximately 20% occurring only once. Time point given: blood at routine non-recurrence follow-up after resection. Whole RNA obtained from tumor, nontumor lung or frozen PBMC underwent sequencing without sorting. Here the sequenced sample was PBMCs, taken at follow-up. This sequence originates from a male donor with early-stage non-small cell lung cancer.

CDR3 amino acids: CASSYLGRGEPQHF. CDR3 nucleotide sequence: TGTGCCAGCAGTTACTTGGGCAGGGGGGAGCCCCAGCATTTT. The rearrangement joins TRBV6-2 or TRBV6-3 to TRBJ1-5; 7 nucleotides agree with TRBD1. CDR3 length: 14 amino acids. Germline V gene lookup returns CDR1 MNHEY and CDR2 SVGEGT. The V gene end was trimmed by 1 base and the J gene end by 8 bases; junction bases not matched to a gene: 5.